A single sample gave rise to the 8 T cell receptor beta chains below, sequenced in a study of blood T cells in healthy people across ages (dated by TCRdb to 2015 to 2017). The library came from 5' RACE. Sequenced on an Illumina HiSeq 2500. The second PCR ran for about 6 to 12 cycles and used a J-beta primer mix along with a sample-barcoded 5' primer. The public sequencing data were trimmed at Q25 with fastp and processed into clonotypes with MiXCR by TCRdb, which kept only in-frame beta chains. Each entry is one CDR3 protein sequence, shown with its most common DNA and genes. The sample table records around 1,700,000 distinct CDR3 sequences; 28% of these occur just once. The ten largest make up roughly 8.2% of the sample. Sequencing was performed on blood. These TCRs come from a woman in her twenties or thirties in good health.

Regarding this clonotype: Its ends do not fully match the called genes, so a read error is possible. This chain connects TRBV4-1 to TRBJ1-6; D not certain. Germline assignment: CDR1 MGHRA and CDR2 YSYEKL. CDR3 size: 18 residues. CDR3: CASSHSPLRRSYNSLLHF. For the CDR3, the DNA is TGCGCCAGCAGCCATTCTCCCTTGCGGCGCTCCTATAATTCACTCCTCCACTTT.

This clonotype appeared many times. The gene calls are TRBV7-3 and TRBJ2-5; D gene ambiguous. V was trimmed by 5 bases and J by 5 bases, leaving 12 bases between them. The germline CDR1 and CDR2 sequences are SGHTA and FQGTGA. This CDR3 has 13 amino acids. The CDR3 sequence: CASSPSVGETQYF. CDR3 coding DNA: TGTGCCAGCAGCCCCTCAGTGGGGGAGACCCAGTACTTC.

This clonotype was seen a few times. The chain recombines TRBV12-3 or TRBV12-4 with TRBJ1-5; TRBD1 aligns across 7 bases. The CDR3 is 16 amino acids. Trimming took 6 bases from V and 5 from J; bases not matched to a gene: 13. CDR3 nucleotides: TGTGCCAGCAGCTCACCCACAACAGGGGACCATCAGCCCCAGCATTTT. It is translated as CASSSPTTGDHQPQHF.

This clonotype came up many times. An end of the junction differs from the germline gene, which may be a read error. The chain employs TRBV5-1 and TRBJ2-3; the D is unclear. The germline CDR1 and CDR2 sequences are SGHRS and YFSETQ. CDR3 length: 11 residues. The chain's CDR3 is CASSDTDTQYF. In DNA form, the CDR3 reads TGTGCCAGCAGCGACACAGATACGCAGTATTTT.

This chain uses TRBV20-1 with TRBJ2-1; the match to TRBD2 covers 10 bases. The germline V gene encodes CDR1 DFQATT and CDR2 SNEGSKA (reference sequence). The CDR3 extends over 16 amino acids. Unmatched junction bases numbered 7, after V lost 1 base and J lost 4 bases. The CDR3 DNA reads TGCAGTGCTAGAGGCCAGGTAGCGGGAGGATACAATGAGCAGTTCTTC. Translating gives CSARGQVAGGYNEQFF.

V is TRBV10-3 and J is TRBJ1-5, with unresolved D. V lost 4 bases, J lost 3 bases, and 10 bases lay in between. This CDR3 spans 14 amino acids. The V gene's germline CDR1 is ENHRY and CDR2 SYGVKD. The DNA of the CDR3 is TGTGCCATCAGTGTCTCCGGGAACAATCAGCCCCAGCATTTT. Translation: CAISVSGNNQPQHF.

Only a few counts were recorded for this clonotype. This sequence joins TRBV4-3 and TRBJ2-1, with D perhaps TRBD1 (6 bases). This CDR3 spans 12 amino acids. The germline V gene has CDR1 LGHNA and CDR2 YSLEER. Between the trimmed V and J ends, which lost 5 bases and 9 bases, there was a span of 11 bases. The CDR3 DNA follows: TGCGCCAGCAGCACACAGGGCAGTGAGCAGTTCTTC. This gives the protein CASSTQGSEQFF.

This clonotype was recorded at least ten times. This rearrangement joins TRBV20-1 to TRBJ2-5, with no clear D. Trimming took 6 bases from V and 4 from J, leaving 6 bases between them. CDR3 length: 10 residues. CDR1 is DFQATT and CDR2 is SNEGSKA in the germline V gene (reference sequence). CDR3 loop: CSAVTETQYF. DNA of the CDR3: TGCAGTGCGGTTACAGAGACCCAGTACTTC.